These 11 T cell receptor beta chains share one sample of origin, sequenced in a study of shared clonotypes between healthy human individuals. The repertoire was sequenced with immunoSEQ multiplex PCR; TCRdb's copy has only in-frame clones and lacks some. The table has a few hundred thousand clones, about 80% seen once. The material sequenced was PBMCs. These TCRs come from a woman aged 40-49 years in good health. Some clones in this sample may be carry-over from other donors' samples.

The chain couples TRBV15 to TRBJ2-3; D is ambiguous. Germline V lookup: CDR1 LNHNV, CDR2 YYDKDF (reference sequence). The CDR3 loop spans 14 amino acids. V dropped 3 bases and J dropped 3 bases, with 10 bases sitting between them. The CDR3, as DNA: TGTGCCACCAGCAGCCGCCGGTTTACAGATACGCAGTATTTT. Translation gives CATSSRRFTDTQYF.

The CDR3 reads CASKPGQGPYEQYF. The CDR3 DNA is TGTGCCAGTAAACCGGGACAGGGACCCTACGAGCAGTACTTC. The chain links TRBV19 to TRBJ2-7, with TRBD1 matching 9 bases. The CDR3 contains 14 residues. Per germline, CDR1 LNHDA and CDR2 SQIVND (reference sequence). The ends lost 7 bases at V and 2 bases at J; junction bases unmatched: 6.

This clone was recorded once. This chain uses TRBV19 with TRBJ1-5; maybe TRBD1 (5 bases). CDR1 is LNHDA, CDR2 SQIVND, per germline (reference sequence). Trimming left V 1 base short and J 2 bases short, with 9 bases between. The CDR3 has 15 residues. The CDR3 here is CASSIVRDGNQPQHF. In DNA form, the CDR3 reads TGTGCCAGTAGTATAGTCCGGGACGGCAATCAGCCCCAGCATTTT.

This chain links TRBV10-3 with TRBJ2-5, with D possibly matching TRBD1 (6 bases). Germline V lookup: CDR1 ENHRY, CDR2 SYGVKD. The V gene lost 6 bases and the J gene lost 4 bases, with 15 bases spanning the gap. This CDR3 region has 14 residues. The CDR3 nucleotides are TGTGCCATCAGCCCACAGGGTCGAGGAGAGACCCAGTACTTC. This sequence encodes CAISPQGRGETQYF.

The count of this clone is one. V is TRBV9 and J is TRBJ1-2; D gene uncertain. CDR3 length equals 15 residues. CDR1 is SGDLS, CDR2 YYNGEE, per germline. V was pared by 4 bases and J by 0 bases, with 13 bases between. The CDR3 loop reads CASSFGPLANYGYTF. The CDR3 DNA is TGTGCCAGCAGCTTCGGGCCGTTAGCTAACTATGGCTACACCTTC. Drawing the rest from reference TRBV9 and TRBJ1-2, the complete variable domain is DSGVTQTPKHLITATGQRVTLRCSPRSGDLSVYWYQQSLDQGLQFLIQYYNGEERAKGNILERFSAQQFPDLHSELNLSSLELGDSALYFCASSFGPLANYGYTFGSGTRLTVV.

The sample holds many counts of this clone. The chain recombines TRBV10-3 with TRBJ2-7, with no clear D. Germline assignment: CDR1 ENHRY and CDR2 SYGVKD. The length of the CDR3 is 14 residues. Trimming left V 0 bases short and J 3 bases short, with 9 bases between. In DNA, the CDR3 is TGTGCCATCAGTGAGTCCAGTCGCTACTACGAGCAGTACTTC. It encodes CAISESSRYYEQYF.

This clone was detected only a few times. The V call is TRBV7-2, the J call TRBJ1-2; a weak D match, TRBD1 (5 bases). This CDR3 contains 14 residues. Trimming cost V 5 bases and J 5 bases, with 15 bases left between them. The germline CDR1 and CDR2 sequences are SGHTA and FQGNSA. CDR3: CASSPGHSLYGYTF. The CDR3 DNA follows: TGTGCCAGCAGCCCTGGACACAGCCTATATGGCTACACCTTC.

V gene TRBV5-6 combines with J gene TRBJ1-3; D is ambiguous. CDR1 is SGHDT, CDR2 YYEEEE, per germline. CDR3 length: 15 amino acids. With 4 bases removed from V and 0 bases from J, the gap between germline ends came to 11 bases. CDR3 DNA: TGTGCCAGCAGCCTAGGGTTGGACTCTGGAAACACCATATATTTT. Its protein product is CASSLGLDSGNTIYF.

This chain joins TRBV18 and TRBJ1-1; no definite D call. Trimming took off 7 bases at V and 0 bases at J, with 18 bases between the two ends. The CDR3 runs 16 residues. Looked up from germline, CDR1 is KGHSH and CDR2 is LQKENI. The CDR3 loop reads CASLAGRLGMNTEAFF. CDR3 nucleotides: TGTGCCAGCTTGGCAGGCCGGTTGGGGATGAACACTGAAGCTTTCTTT.

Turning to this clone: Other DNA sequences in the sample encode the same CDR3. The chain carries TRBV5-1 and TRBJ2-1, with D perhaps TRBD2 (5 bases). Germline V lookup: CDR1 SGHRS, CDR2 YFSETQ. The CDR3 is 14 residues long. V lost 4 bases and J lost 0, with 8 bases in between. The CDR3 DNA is TGCGCCAGCAGCGAGGGAAGCTCCTACAATGAGCAGTTCTTC. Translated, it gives CASSEGSSYNEQFF.

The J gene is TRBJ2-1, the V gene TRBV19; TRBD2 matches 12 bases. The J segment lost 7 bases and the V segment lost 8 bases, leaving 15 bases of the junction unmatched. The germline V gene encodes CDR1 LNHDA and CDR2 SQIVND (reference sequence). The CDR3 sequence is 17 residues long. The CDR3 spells CASRGLAGGPVLNEQFF. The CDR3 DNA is TGTGCCAGTCGTGGGCTAGCGGGAGGGCCGGTATTGAATGAGCAGTTCTTC. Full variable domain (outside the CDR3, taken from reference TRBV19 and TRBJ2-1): DGGITQSPKYLFRKEGQNVTLSCEQNLNHDAMYWYRQDPGQGLRLIYYSQIVNDFQKGDIAEGYSVSREKKESFPLTVTSAQKNPTAFYLCASRGLAGGPVLNEQFFGPGTRLTVL.